The clone carrying this T cell receptor beta chain was observed many times. The data belong to a study of Graves' ophthalmopathy and Graves' hyperthyroidism. The authors amplified TCR beta CDR3 regions, and they did so from RNA transcripts for repertoire sequencing. Second-round multiplex PCR followed a first-round RT-PCR using HTBI primers. TCRdb called the multiplex PCR reads again in MiXCR, with one record for every CDR3 protein. Here the sample spans over a million distinct CDR3 sequences, roughly two fifths being singletons. The germline gives CDR1 SGHAT, CDR2 FQNNGV. The CDR3 has 15 residues. V lost 5 bases and J lost 11, with 24 bases in between.

Sample: peripheral blood or thyroid tissue (not recorded which). This receptor was obtained from an adult man with Graves' hyperthyroidism. The chain combines TRBV11-2 with TRBJ1-1; D perhaps matches TRBD1 (5 bases). The CDR3 nucleotides read TGTGCCAGCAGCCCCGGGGGTGCAGCGGTCGTCGGGGCTTTCTTT. Its protein product is CASSPGGAAVVGAFF.